The 17 T cell receptor beta chains given below trace back to one sample, sequenced in a study of siplizumab effects on memory and regulatory T cells. Produced via immunoSEQ multiplex PCR; TCRdb's table is partial and in-frame only. Of fewer than 85,000 clones in the sample, roughly 87% are singletons; the top ten hold around 1.4%. Source material: Tregs sorted from blood. The receptors were sampled from a human donor in good health.

Only a few counts were recorded for this clone. The chain recombines TRBV4-1 with TRBJ2-2, with D possibly matching TRBD1 (6 bases). The germline gives CDR1 MGHRA, CDR2 YSYEKL. CDR3 length: 18 amino acids. V was shortened by 1 base and J by 8 bases, with 23 bases between the two germline ends. The CDR3 spells CASSQGGSGVLGRGELFF. The CDR3, as DNA: TGCGCCAGCAGCCAAGGGGGCTCAGGGGTCCTCGGTAGGGGGGAGCTGTTTTTT.

This chain joins TRBV6-6 and TRBJ2-7, with D possibly matching TRBD2 (6 bases). The CDR3 is 14 residues long. V was cut by 4 bases and J by 4 bases, with 14 bases left in between. Germline CDR1 reads MNHNY; CDR2 reads SVGAGI (reference sequence). As DNA, the CDR3 is TGTGCCAGCAGTTGGGCAGGGACTTCTTACGAGCAGTACTTC. Translating gives CASSWAGTSYEQYF.

Concerning this clone: This sample also contains other DNA sequences that code for the same CDR3. This chain joins TRBV15 and TRBJ1-2; a weak D match, TRBD1 (6 bases). Germline V gives CDR1 LNHNV, CDR2 YYDKDF (reference sequence). Trimming took 6 bases from V and 8 from J, leaving 22 bases between them. This CDR3 has 15 amino acids. The chain's CDR3 is CATSGNRVFVSGYTF. In DNA, the CDR3 is TGTGCCACCAGTGGAAACAGGGTATTTGTTTCGGGCTACACCTTC.

This clone was seen only once. The chain recombines TRBV6-5 with TRBJ1-5, with D possibly matching TRBD1 (5 bases). The V gene lost 6 bases and the J gene lost 7 bases, with 16 bases spanning the gap. Germline loops: CDR1 MNHEY, CDR2 SVGAGI. CDR3 length: 14 amino acids. In nucleotides, the CDR3 is TGTGCCAGCAGCCGGGAGGGGCGAGGACAGCCCCAGCATTTT. Its translation: CASSREGRGQPQHF.

The chain combines TRBV5-1 with TRBJ1-4; no definite D call. The CDR3 runs to 13 residues. The germline V gene has CDR1 SGHRS and CDR2 YFSETQ. Trimming removed 5 bases from V and 8 bases from J, with 13 bases in between. CDR3 amino acids: CASSPWRVEKLFF. In nucleotides, the CDR3 is TGCGCCAGCAGTCCCTGGAGGGTCGAAAAACTGTTTTTT.

V gene TRBV2 combines with J gene TRBJ1-4, with D unresolved. Trimming took off 7 bases at V and 2 bases at J, with 11 bases between the two ends. Germline CDR1 is SNHLY and CDR2 is FYNNEI. This CDR3 region has 14 residues. The CDR3 DNA reads as TGTGCCAGCAAATTGGAGGACACTAATGAAAAACTGTTTTTT. Translating it yields CASKLEDTNEKLFF.

The V and J genes are TRBV4-2 and TRBJ2-1, with unresolved D. Germline V CDR1 and CDR2: LGHNA, YNFKEQ. The CDR3 is 14 amino acids. Between the trimmed V and J ends, which lost 4 bases and 2 bases, there was a span of 9 bases. The CDR3 is CASSRVLAYNEQFF. For the CDR3, the DNA is TGTGCCAGCAGCCGGGTGTTAGCCTACAATGAGCAGTTCTTC.

This chain links TRBV20-1 with TRBJ2-7, with D uncertain. This CDR3 has 11 amino acids. Deletions cut 3 bases from V and 7 bases from J, with 10 bases between. Germline lookup yields CDR1 DFQATT and CDR2 SNEGSKA (reference sequence). The CDR3 sequence is CSARWGGEQYF. The CDR3 DNA is TGCAGTGCTAGGTGGGGTGGGGAGCAGTACTTC.

The rearrangement joins TRBV29-1 to TRBJ1-1; D not resolved. Germline V CDR1 and CDR2: SQVTM, ANQGSEA. This CDR3 region has 13 residues. Trimming stripped 2 bases from V and 3 bases from J, with 10 bases between. The CDR3 here is CSVERTFDTEAFF. The CDR3 DNA reads as TGCAGCGTTGAACGGACGTTTGACACTGAAGCTTTCTTT.

The J gene is TRBJ2-2, the V gene TRBV30; D uncertain. In germline, CDR1 is GTSNPN, CDR2 SVGIG (reference sequence). The V end was cut by 4 bases, the J end by 2 bases, with 17 bases between. The CDR3 is 16 amino acids. The CDR3 spells CAWTLRSAYNTGELFF. The CDR3 coding sequence is TGTGCCTGGACCCTAAGGTCCGCTTATAACACCGGGGAGCTGTTTTTT.

The V gene is TRBV10-3, the J gene TRBJ1-2; no reliable D call. Germline CDR1 reads ENHRY; CDR2 reads SYGVKD. Between the trimmed V and J ends, which lost 5 bases and 6 bases, there was a span of 10 bases. The CDR3 totals 12 residues. The CDR3: CAISSANDGYTF. The CDR3, as DNA: TGTGCCATCAGTTCGGCAAACGATGGCTACACCTTC.

The rearrangement uses TRBV27 and TRBJ2-3, with 11 bases aligning to TRBD2. This CDR3 has 17 residues. From germline, CDR1 is MNHEY and CDR2 SMNVEV (reference sequence). V was pared by 4 bases and J by 1 base, with 7 bases of the junction left unmatched. The CDR3 region has the DNA TGTGCCAGCAGTTATTCTAGCGGGGGGTGGGGCACAGATACGCAGTATTTT. Translation: CASSYSSGGWGTDTQYF.

The V call is TRBV5-5, the J call TRBJ2-1, with 7 bases aligning to TRBD1. Germline trimming cut 3 bases from V and 6 bases from J; bases unmatched to any gene: 6. The CDR3 runs to 14 residues. Germline V gene lookup returns CDR1 SGHKS and CDR2 YYEKEE (reference sequence). The CDR3 DNA reads TGTGCCAGCAGCTCCGGACAGGTCGGCAATGAGCAGTTCTTC. It is translated as CASSSGQVGNEQFF.

This sequence joins TRBV5-1 and TRBJ2-7; 9 nucleotides align to TRBD1. Germline V gene data show CDR1 as SGHRS and CDR2 as YFSETQ. The CDR3 is 15 amino acids. Trimming cost V 0 bases and J 2 bases; bases outside gene matches: 3. CDR3 amino acids: CASSLGGTGPYEQYF. Written as DNA, the CDR3 is TGCGCCAGCAGCTTGGGGGGGACAGGGCCCTACGAGCAGTACTTC. The full variable domain, completed using reference TRBV5-1 and TRBJ2-7, is KAGVTQTPRYLIKTRGQQVTLSCSPISGHRSVSWYQQTPGQGLQFLFEYFSETQRNKGNFPGRFSGRQFSNSRSEMNVSTLELGDSALYLCASSLGGTGPYEQYFGPGTRLTVT.

This clone showed up just a few times. The CDR3 DNA reads as TGTGCCAGCGGGAGGCATGGTGATGGCTACACCTTC. This codes for CASGRHGDGYTF. The J gene is TRBJ1-2, the V gene TRBV6-5; D is uncertain. This CDR3 region has 12 residues. Germline V lookup: CDR1 MNHEY, CDR2 SVGAGI. The V and J ends lost 8 bases and 6 bases respectively, with 13 bases between them.

This rearrangement joins TRBV11-2 to TRBJ2-5; no reliable D call. V shed 2 bases and J shed 4 bases, with 8 bases lying between them. CDR3 length equals 13 residues. From germline, CDR1 is SGHAT and CDR2 FQNNGV. The CDR3 is CASSLLLRETQYF. CDR3 nucleotides: TGTGCCAGCAGCTTATTGCTTCGAGAGACCCAGTACTTC.

The chain links TRBV7-9 to TRBJ2-5; no firm D call. Germline V gives CDR1 SEHNR, CDR2 FQNEAQ (reference sequence). The CDR3 is 11 amino acids. V was trimmed by 7 bases and J by 5 bases, leaving 8 bases between them. The CDR3 is CASTVGETQYF. CDR3 DNA sequence: TGTGCCAGCACAGTTGGGGAGACCCAGTACTTC.